These 7 T cell receptor beta chains were sequenced from one sample in a study of T cell repertoires in cytomegalovirus infection. The antigens these receptors bind are not known. In TCRdb, the reads were re-called with MiXCR into one record per CDR3 protein. Of about 890,000 distinct CDR3 sequences in the sample, around a third were seen once. This material consisted of cultured CD8+ T cells from PBMCs, taken from culture after CMV antigen stimulation. These receptors were taken from a human donor in good health (CMV status not recorded). Some clones in this sample may be carry-over from other donors' samples.

The gene calls are TRBV27 and TRBJ1-2; no reliable D call. The germline V gene has CDR1 MNHEY and CDR2 SMNVEV (reference sequence). The CDR3 is 14 amino acids. V shed 4 bases and J shed 4 bases, with 13 bases lying between them. The DNA for the CDR3 is TGTGCCAGCAGTTACGGCAGTGAGTTCTATGGCTACACCTTC. It translates to CASSYGSEFYGYTF.

V usage is TRBV20-1 and J usage is TRBJ1-1; tentative D call: TRBD1 (5 bases). With 6 bases removed from V and 4 bases from J, the gap between germline ends came to 15 bases. This CDR3 spans 13 amino acids. Looked up from germline, CDR1 is DFQATT and CDR2 is SNEGSKA (reference sequence). The chain's CDR3 is CSAGEGSGTEAFF. In DNA form, the CDR3 reads TGCAGTGCCGGGGAGGGGTCGGGCACTGAAGCTTTCTTT.

The chain carries TRBV14 and TRBJ2-7; no reliable D call. Trimming shortened V by 1 base and J by 4 bases, and 5 bases separated the two germline ends. CDR1 and CDR2 from the germline V gene are SGHDN and FVKESK. The CDR3 sequence is 12 residues long. CDR3 residues: CASSQGYYEQYF. The CDR3 bases are TGTGCCAGCAGCCAAGGCTATTACGAGCAGTACTTC.

The chain links TRBV15 to TRBJ1-5; 7 bases are shared with TRBD1. The V gene end was trimmed by 4 bases and the J gene end by 9 bases; junction bases not matched to a gene: 12. This CDR3 spans 15 amino acids. Per the germline V gene, CDR1 is LNHNV and CDR2 is YYDKDF (reference sequence). Written as DNA, the CDR3 is TGTGCCACCAGCACCATTCACAGGGGAGGATTGCCCCAGCATTTT. It specifies CATSTIHRGGLPQHF.

This clonotype was counted at least ten times. This chain connects TRBV7-9 to TRBJ1-2; TRBD1 is a possible D gene (5 bases). The CDR3 length is 13 residues. Germline V gene lookup returns CDR1 SEHNR and CDR2 FQNEAQ (reference sequence). Trimming cost V 5 bases and J 4 bases, with 11 bases left between them. The DNA for the CDR3 is TGTGCCAGCAGCCCGGGACCGATCTATGGCTACACCTTC. It yields the protein CASSPGPIYGYTF.

This clonotype was picked up a small number of times. V is TRBV20-1 and J is TRBJ1-2; 9 nucleotides line up with TRBD1. Trimming at V came to 4 bases and at J to 0 bases, leaving 21 bases not matched to a gene. This CDR3 has 20 residues. Germline loops: CDR1 DFQATT, CDR2 SNEGSKA (reference sequence). CDR3 loop: CSAIRDRDWSGDRANYGYTF. For the CDR3, the DNA is TGCAGTGCTATTCGGGACAGGGACTGGTCCGGAGATCGAGCTAACTATGGCTACACCTTC.

CDR3 loop: CSVAGQGAGELFF. The CDR3 DNA is TGCAGCGTCGCCGGACAGGGGGCCGGGGAGCTGTTTTTT. The V call is TRBV29-1, the J call TRBJ2-2, with TRBD1 matching over 10 bases. In germline, CDR1 is SQVTM, CDR2 ANQGSEA. The CDR3 has 13 residues. V dropped 6 bases and J dropped 6; count of bases not matched to a gene: 4.